Below are 29 T cell receptor beta chains sequenced from a single sample in a study of beta chain features in type 1 diabetes. Study results and caveats: Moderately but significantly shorter TCRB CDR3s were found in Type 1 diabetes patients in all four CD4+ subsets.

Reverse transcription of all isolated RNA meant that expressed TCRB transcripts were sequenced. Here immunoSEQ multiplex PCR was the method, and the copy in TCRdb shows in-frame clones only, minus some. The sample shows 300,000 to 350,000 clones, less than 15% of them seen only once. For these TCRs, the target antigens are not known. Material: naive CD4+ T cells from blood. The source of these receptors is a woman between 18 and 29 years old with type 1 diabetes.

The rearrangement links TRBV5-1 to TRBJ1-5; the match to TRBD1 covers 9 bases. The CDR3 is 14 residues long. Germline assignment: CDR1 SGHRS and CDR2 YFSETQ. The V gene end was trimmed by 0 bases and the J gene end by 7 bases; junction bases not matched to a gene: 2. This CDR3 reads CASSLGTGEQPQHF. Written as DNA, the CDR3 is TGCGCCAGCAGCTTGGGGACAGGGGAACAGCCCCAGCATTTT.

A word on this clone: The sample contains more than one DNA sequence encoding this CDR3. J is TRBJ2-1 and V is TRBV6-5; 8 bases line up with TRBD2. CDR3 size: 12 residues. V gave up 6 bases and J gave up 9 bases; unmatched junction bases: 4. Germline CDR1 and CDR2: MNHEY and SVGAGI. The CDR3 sequence: CASSSSGGEQFF. The DNA of the CDR3 is TGTGCCAGCAGCTCAAGCGGGGGTGAGCAGTTCTTC.

This clone was seen a few times. The V call is TRBV18, the J call TRBJ1-1; TRBD1 might be the D (5 bases). The CDR3 consists of 15 residues. CDR1 is KGHSH and CDR2 is LQKENI in the germline V gene. Trimming took off 6 bases at V and 5 bases at J, with 19 bases between the two ends. The CDR3 sequence: CASSPPGRVGTEAFF. The CDR3 nucleotides are TGTGCCAGCTCCCCTCCGGGCAGGGTTGGAACTGAAGCTTTCTTT.

This clone showed up just a few times. The chain uses TRBV27 and TRBJ1-2, with D possibly matching TRBD1 (5 bases). This CDR3 spans 14 amino acids. From germline, CDR1 is MNHEY and CDR2 SMNVEV (reference sequence). The V end was cut by 4 bases, the J end by 5 bases, with 14 bases between. The CDR3 DNA follows: TGTGCCAGCAGTTCGATCGGACACAATTATGGCTACACCTTC. Translated: CASSSIGHNYGYTF.

The V and J genes are TRBV27 and TRBJ2-7, with 9 nucleotides matching TRBD1. Germline-derived CDR1 and CDR2 are MNHEY and SMNVEV (reference sequence). J gave up 6 bases and V 4 bases, and 4 bases lay outside the gene matches. The CDR3 is 13 residues long. The DNA for the CDR3 is TGTGCCAGCAGTTCCCGACAGGGGGGCGAGCAGTACGTC. It codes for CASSSRQGGEQYV.

V gene TRBV30 combines with J gene TRBJ1-5, with D uncertain. Trimming removed 0 bases from V and 6 bases from J, with 12 bases in between. CDR1 GTSNPN and CDR2 SVGIG come from the germline V gene (reference sequence). The CDR3 consists of 14 residues. CDR3 protein: CAWSVLAEGQPQHF. As DNA, the CDR3 is TGTGCCTGGAGTGTACTGGCCGAGGGTCAGCCCCAGCATTTT.

V usage is TRBV9 and J usage is TRBJ2-3; 7 bases map to TRBD2. Looked up from germline, CDR1 is SGDLS and CDR2 is YYNGEE. Unmatched junction bases numbered 23, after V lost 4 bases and J lost 0 bases. The CDR3 runs 21 residues. This CDR3 is CASSSPLPGGSARLSTDTQYF. Written as DNA, the CDR3 is TGTGCCAGCAGCTCCCCCTTACCCGGCGGGAGCGCCCGACTTAGCACAGATACGCAGTATTTT.

The table lists this clone with a few counts. The V and J genes are TRBV6-5 and TRBJ2-2; 11 bases are shared with TRBD2. There are 15 residues in the CDR3. Germline assignment: CDR1 MNHEY and CDR2 SVGAGI. The J segment lost 5 bases and the V segment lost 2 bases, leaving 1 base of the junction unmatched. The CDR3 DNA reads as TGTGCCAGCAGTTACACTAGCGGGAGTACCGGGGAGCTGTTTTTT. Translation: CASSYTSGSTGELFF.

The chain couples TRBV6-6 to TRBJ2-2; D is ambiguous. Germline CDR1 and CDR2: MNHNY and SVGAGI (reference sequence). CDR3 length: 12 residues. V gave up 6 bases and J gave up 7 bases, with 9 bases separating them. CDR3 amino acids: CASSLLNGELFF. In DNA form, the CDR3 reads TGTGCCAGCAGCCTGTTAAACGGGGAGCTGTTTTTT.

This clone was recorded once. This chain uses TRBV7-8 with TRBJ1-5; weak D call: TRBD1 (6 bases). The germline V gene encodes CDR1 SGHVS and CDR2 FQNEAQ. Trimming cost V 4 bases and J 5 bases, with 15 bases left between them. CDR3 length equals 15 residues. The CDR3 region is CASSSRQAVDQPQHF. As DNA, the CDR3 is TGTGCCAGCAGCTCCAGACAGGCCGTCGATCAGCCCCAGCATTTT.

The CDR3 DNA reads as TGTGCCAGCAGTGTGGACAGGGCCCCTCAGCCCCAGCATTTT. Translated, it gives CASSVDRAPQPQHF. The rearrangement uses TRBV2 and TRBJ1-5; 8 nucleotides match TRBD1. The CDR3 consists of 14 residues. J was trimmed by 6 bases and V by 4 bases; bases with no gene match: 5. Germline assignment: CDR1 SNHLY and CDR2 FYNNEI.

As concerns this clone: The CDR3 carries no conserved terminal phenylalanine or tryptophan, so it likely arises from a read error. It is unclear where the CDR3 begins or ends on the DNA, so no DNA is shown, and the CDR3 is as TCRdb lists it. The chain recombines TRBV28 with TRBJ2-7; TRBD1, as called in the table, went unchecked against the DNA. The length of the CDR3 is 14 amino acids, counting both ends. The germline gives CDR1 MDHEN, CDR2 SYDVKM. CDR3: CASSPGQGTKYEQI.

Remarks on this clone: This same CDR3 is encoded by further DNA sequences in the sample. The CDR3 nucleotides are TGCAGTGCTAGCGGGGAAGAGACCCAGTACTTC. Its protein product is CSASGEETQYF. The rearrangement joins TRBV20-1 to TRBJ2-5, with a weak D call TRBD2 (5 bases). From germline, CDR1 is DFQATT and CDR2 SNEGSKA (reference sequence). This CDR3 spans 11 amino acids. Trimming pared 3 bases from V and 3 bases from J, leaving 5 bases between.

The CDR3, as DNA: TGTGCCAGCAGCTTTCGGCTAGCGGGAGGCCAGGCCGGGGAGCTGTTTTTT. Encoded protein: CASSFRLAGGQAGELFF. The rearrangement joins TRBV7-9 to TRBJ2-2; 11 nucleotides line up with TRBD2. V lost 3 bases, J lost 6 bases, and 9 bases stayed unmatched. The CDR3 has 17 residues. CDR1 and CDR2 (germline): SEHNR, FQNEAQ (reference sequence).

V is TRBV29-1 and J is TRBJ2-3; tentative D call: TRBD2 (6 bases). This CDR3 region has 14 residues. With 5 bases removed from V and 2 bases from J, the gap between germline ends came to 14 bases. Per germline, CDR1 SQVTM and CDR2 ANQGSEA. The CDR3: CSVLERAFTDTQYF. In DNA, the CDR3 is TGCAGCGTTCTCGAGCGGGCCTTCACAGATACGCAGTATTTT.

This clone was seen more than once but under ten times. This chain joins TRBV28 and TRBJ2-5, with D possibly TRBD1 on 6 matching bases. Germline V gives CDR1 MDHEN, CDR2 SYDVKM. Trimming took off 5 bases at V and 2 bases at J, with 18 bases between the two ends. This CDR3 has 16 residues. As DNA, the CDR3 is TGTGCCAGCAGTCCCCCCCGTCAGACAGGACAAGAGACCCAGTACTTC. As protein: CASSPPRQTGQETQYF. The entire variable domain, with the rest obtained from reference TRBV28 and TRBJ2-5, is as follows: DVKVTQSSRYLVKRTGEKVFLECVQDMDHENMFWYRQDPGLGLRLIYFSYDVKMKEKGDIPEGYSVSREKKERFSLILESASTNQTSMYLCASSPPRQTGQETQYFGPGTRLLVL.

Turning to this clone: The sample carries other DNA sequences with the same CDR3. This rearrangement joins TRBV18 to TRBJ2-1; maybe TRBD2 (5 bases). The V end lost 0 bases, the J end lost 4 bases, and 10 bases lay between the germline ends. CDR1 and CDR2 (germline): KGHSH, LQKENI. CDR3 length: 15 amino acids. The CDR3 loop is CASSPPTGSYNEQFF. CDR3 coding DNA: TGTGCCAGCTCACCACCCACGGGGTCTTACAATGAGCAGTTCTTC.

The chain combines TRBV6-5 with TRBJ2-7; 9 bases are a match to TRBD1. The CDR3 has 14 residues. V was pared by 5 bases and J by 7 bases, with 9 bases of the junction left unmatched. Per the germline V gene, CDR1 is MNHEY and CDR2 is SVGAGI. CDR3 sequence: CASSPGDRVREQYV. The CDR3, as DNA: TGTGCCAGCAGTCCTGGGGACAGGGTCCGGGAGCAGTACGTC.

The chain combines TRBV6-5 with TRBJ2-4; maybe TRBD1 (5 bases). CDR1 MNHEY and CDR2 SVGAGI come from the germline V gene. V lost 5 bases to trimming and J lost 8 bases, with 13 bases between them. CDR3 length equals 13 residues. As DNA, the CDR3 is TGTGCCAGCAGTGTGGGCAGGGTTGACATTCAGTACTTC. This sequence encodes CASSVGRVDIQYF.

A few counts support this clone. V is TRBV30 and J is TRBJ1-5; D is unresolved. CDR1 GTSNPN and CDR2 SVGIG come from the germline V gene (reference sequence). The V end was cut by 4 bases, the J end by 2 bases, with 15 bases between. CDR3 size: 15 residues. DNA for the CDR3: TGTGCCTGGAATCTAGCCGGGAGTGGCAATCAGCCCCAGCATTTT. Its translation is CAWNLAGSGNQPQHF.

The V gene is TRBV29-1, the J gene TRBJ1-1; weak D call: TRBD1 (6 bases). The CDR3 covers 13 residues. Germline-derived CDR1 and CDR2 are SQVTM and ANQGSEA. V shed 2 bases and J shed 4 bases, with 11 bases lying between them. The DNA of the CDR3 is TGCAGCGTTGAAACCGGGACACGCACTGAAGCTTTCTTT. This translates into CSVETGTRTEAFF.

There are a few counts of this clone. The genes are TRBV18 and TRBJ2-7, with D possibly TRBD2 on 6 matching bases. This CDR3 spans 14 amino acids. Germline lookup yields CDR1 KGHSH and CDR2 LQKENI. Trimming left V 3 bases short and J 5 bases short, with 14 bases between. The DNA of the CDR3 is TGTGCCAGCTCACCCCGCGGGGTAGTAGACGAGCAGTACTTC. Translating it yields CASSPRGVVDEQYF.

V gene TRBV28 combines with J gene TRBJ2-5; TRBD1 might be the D (6 bases). Germline CDR1 MDHEN, CDR2 SYDVKM. Trimming took off 5 bases at V and 2 bases at J, with 12 bases between the two ends. The CDR3 consists of 14 residues. In DNA, the CDR3 is TGTGCCAGCAGTCCCGGACAGTCACAAGAGACCCAGTACTTC. It is translated as CASSPGQSQETQYF.

V gene TRBV4-1 combines with J gene TRBJ2-6, with 7 bases aligning to TRBD1. J lost 2 bases, V lost 3 bases, and 7 bases had no gene match. The CDR3 totals 17 residues. CDR1 MGHRA and CDR2 YSYEKL come from the germline V gene. The CDR3 DNA is TGCGCCAGCAGCCAGCGAGGGGGCGTACCTGGGGCCAACGTCCTGACTTTC. Translated, it gives CASSQRGGVPGANVLTF.

The chain has TRBV18 and TRBJ2-4, with D perhaps TRBD2 (6 bases). Germline V CDR1 and CDR2: KGHSH, LQKENI. Trimming shortened V by 2 bases and J by 8 bases, and 13 bases separated the two germline ends. This CDR3 has 14 residues. DNA for the CDR3: TGTGCCAGCTCACCAGGAACGGGAGACGACATTCAGTACTTC. Its translation is CASSPGTGDDIQYF.

This clone was observed a handful of times. This chain joins TRBV9 and TRBJ1-1; D is uncertain. The V end lost 1 base, the J end lost 9 bases, and 13 bases lay between the germline ends. Germline CDR1 and CDR2: SGDLS and YYNGEE. The CDR3 loop spans 13 amino acids. The CDR3 DNA sequence: TGTGCCAGCAGCGTAACCCCCGGAGTCCAAGCTTTCTTT. It yields the protein CASSVTPGVQAFF.

This clone was seen a handful of times. The chain links TRBV7-3 to TRBJ2-2, with 7 positions matching TRBD2. Germline V lookup: CDR1 SGHTA, CDR2 FQGTGA. This CDR3 comprises 15 residues. J was trimmed by 1 base and V by 3 bases; bases with no gene match: 2. DNA of the CDR3: TGTGCCAGCAGCTTCCAGCGGGAGAACACCGGGGAGCTGTTTTTT. Protein: CASSFQRENTGELFF. The complete variable domain, with remaining parts taken from reference TRBV7-3 and TRBJ2-2, reads GAGVSQTPSNKVTEKGKYVELRCDPISGHTALYWYRQSLGQGPEFLIYFQGTGAADDSGLPNDRFFAVRPEGSVSTLKIQRTERGDSAVYLCASSFQRENTGELFFGEGSRLTVL.

This chain connects TRBV5-1 to TRBJ2-5; possible D gene TRBD1, 6 bases. From germline, CDR1 is SGHRS and CDR2 YFSETQ. V dropped 0 bases and J dropped 5 bases, with 8 bases sitting between them. The CDR3 contains 13 residues. In DNA form, the CDR3 reads TGCGCCAGCAGCTTGGACAGGGAGGAGACCCAGTACTTC. It codes for CASSLDREETQYF. Drawing the rest from reference TRBV5-1 and TRBJ2-5, the complete variable domain is KAGVTQTPRYLIKTRGQQVTLSCSPISGHRSVSWYQQTPGQGLQFLFEYFSETQRNKGNFPGRFSGRQFSNSRSEMNVSTLELGDSALYLCASSLDREETQYFGPGTRLLVL.

Of note for this clone: The sample carries other DNA sequences with the same CDR3. The chain carries TRBV5-1 and TRBJ2-3; no clear D gene. The CDR3 runs 13 residues. The V end was cut by 1 base, the J end by 0 bases, with 3 bases between. CDR1 SGHRS and CDR2 YFSETQ come from the germline V gene. The CDR3: CASSLTSTDTQYF. The CDR3 DNA reads TGCGCCAGCAGCTTGACTAGCACAGATACGCAGTATTTT. Drawing the rest from reference TRBV5-1 and TRBJ2-3, the complete variable domain is KAGVTQTPRYLIKTRGQQVTLSCSPISGHRSVSWYQQTPGQGLQFLFEYFSETQRNKGNFPGRFSGRQFSNSRSEMNVSTLELGDSALYLCASSLTSTDTQYFGPGTRLTVL.